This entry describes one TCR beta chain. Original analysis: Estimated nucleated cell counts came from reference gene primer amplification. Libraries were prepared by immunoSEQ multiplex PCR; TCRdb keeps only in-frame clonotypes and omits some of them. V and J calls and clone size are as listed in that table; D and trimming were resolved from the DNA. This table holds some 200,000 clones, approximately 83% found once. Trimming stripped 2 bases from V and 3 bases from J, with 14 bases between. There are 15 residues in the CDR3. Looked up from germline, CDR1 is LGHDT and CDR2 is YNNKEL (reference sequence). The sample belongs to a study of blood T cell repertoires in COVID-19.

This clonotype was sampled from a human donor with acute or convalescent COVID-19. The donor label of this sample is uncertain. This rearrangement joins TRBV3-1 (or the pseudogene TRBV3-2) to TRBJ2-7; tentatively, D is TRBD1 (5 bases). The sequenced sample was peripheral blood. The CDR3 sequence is CASSQLGQGGYEQYF. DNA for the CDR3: TGTGCCAGCAGCCAATTGGGCCAGGGTGGCTACGAGCAGTACTTC.